This T cell receptor (beta chain) was found in a study of memory CD4+ T cells and cytomegalovirus serostatus. Here immunoSEQ multiplex PCR was the method, and the copy in TCRdb shows in-frame clones only, minus some. The sample shows about 50,000 clones, roughly 82% of them seen only once. The V and J ends lost 2 bases and 5 bases respectively, with 22 bases between them. Germline values: CDR1 SGHNT, CDR2 YYREEE (reference sequence). This CDR3 is 17 amino acids long. Study-level findings and limits: CD4+ memory repertoires contained about 40% of the roughly 160 reported CMV TCRbeta sequences.

The sort gate was single viable CD3+CD4+CD8-CD45RO+ cells for memory CD4+ T cells. This clone was recorded only once. Its antigen is undetermined. The source is an adult in good health and CMV-seronegative. Sequenced input: memory CD4+ T cells from blood. This sequence joins TRBV5-4 and TRBJ2-5; D is tentatively TRBD1 or TRBD2 (5 bases each). Written as DNA, the CDR3 is TGTGCCAGCAGCTTCAGGGTTCAGGGCGACGGCGGGGAGACCCAGTACTTC. Translation gives CASSFRVQGDGGETQYF.